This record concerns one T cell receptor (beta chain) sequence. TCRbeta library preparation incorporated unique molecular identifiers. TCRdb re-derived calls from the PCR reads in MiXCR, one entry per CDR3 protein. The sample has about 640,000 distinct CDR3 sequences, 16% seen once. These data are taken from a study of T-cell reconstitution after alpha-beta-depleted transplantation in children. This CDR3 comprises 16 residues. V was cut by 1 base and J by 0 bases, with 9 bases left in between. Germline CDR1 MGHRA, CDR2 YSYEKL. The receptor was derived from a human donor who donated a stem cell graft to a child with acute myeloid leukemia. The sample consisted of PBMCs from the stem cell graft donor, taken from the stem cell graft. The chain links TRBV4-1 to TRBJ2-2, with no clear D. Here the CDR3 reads CASSQAGNPNTGELFF. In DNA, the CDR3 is TGCGCCAGCAGCCAAGCTGGGAACCCGAACACCGGGGAGCTGTTTTTT.